The rows below give T cell receptor beta chains drawn from one sample of a study of Graves' ophthalmopathy and Graves' hyperthyroidism. TCRdb independently ran MiXCR on the multiplex PCR reads; one entry per CDR3 protein. The table has about 740,000 distinct CDR3 sequences, roughly 40% seen once. Sequenced sample: peripheral blood. The source of these receptors is an adult man with Graves' ophthalmopathy. CDR3s include the opening cysteine and the closing phenylalanine or tryptophan. Each record gives: V gene, J gene, CDR3 protein.

V: TRBV20-1
J: TRBJ2-5
CDR3: CSAPRTSGGETQYF

V: TRBV2
J: TRBJ1-4
CDR3: CASSYRATNEKLFF

V: TRBV9
J: TRBJ2-7
CDR3: CASSQDRSLDEQYF

V: TRBV24-1
J: TRBJ2-2
CDR3: CATSDLRVGELFF

V: TRBV2
J: TRBJ2-2
CDR3: CASAPRTGATGELFF

V: TRBV5-8
J: TRBJ2-5
CDR3: CASARAGLKETQYF

V: TRBV4-3
J: TRBJ2-5
CDR3: CASSQGGSAGSLQETQYF

V: TRBV7-2
J: TRBJ1-5
CDR3: CASSFAGQGLNQPQHF

V: TRBV6-5
J: TRBJ2-7
CDR3: CASSYSSVKYEQYF

V: TRBV10-3
J: TRBJ2-5
CDR3: CASTAGREPDLTQYF

V: TRBV29-1
J: TRBJ2-5
CDR3: CSGTRQGGVKTQYF

V: TRBV6-6
J: TRBJ2-5
CDR3: CASSYIWDRQETQYF

V: TRBV9
J: TRBJ2-2
CDR3: CASSVRSGELFF

V: TRBV19
J: TRBJ2-7
CDR3: CASTKSYSRVVYEQYF

V: TRBV10-2
J: TRBJ2-7
CDR3: CASSESGRKQYF

V: TRBV7-9
J: TRBJ2-7
CDR3: CASSPREGTYEQYF

V: TRBV15
J: TRBJ2-6
CDR3: CATSRGLGGSGANVLTF

V: TRBV2
J: TRBJ1-3
CDR3: CASKRGSGNTIYF

V: TRBV7-8
J: TRBJ1-2
CDR3: CASSIGGAELYGYTF

V: TRBV15
J: TRBJ2-6
CDR3: CATGQGGSGANVLTF